This is a list of T cell receptor beta chains from one sample in a study of CD8 T cells in ankylosing spondylitis. MiXCR was run by TCRdb on the 5' RACE reads, yielding one entry per CDR3 protein. The sample carries around 91,000 distinct CDR3 sequences, around 8.3% recorded once. Sequenced input: blood, either unsorted or a sorted T cell fraction (not recorded which). The receptors stem from a male donor with ankylosing spondylitis. The CDR3 runs from the conserved cysteine through the conserved F or W. The order of the fields is clone size, D gene, V gene, CDR3 protein. The D gene is left open where the match is weak. Size is omitted from some rows. Given values are once, few, many or a class for expanded clones.

abundance: many
d_gene: -
v_gene: TRBV5-6
CDR3aa: CASKREGAYNSPLHF

abundance: few
d_gene: -
v_gene: TRBV20-1
CDR3aa: CSAPLGDVYNEQFF

abundance: many
d_gene: TRBD1
v_gene: TRBV12-3/TRBV12-4
CDR3aa: CASWGDREKPQYF

abundance: -
d_gene: TRBD1
v_gene: TRBV19
CDR3aa: CASRPSRGAGYTF

abundance: -
d_gene: -
v_gene: TRBV20-1
CDR3aa: CSARDPIGADTQYF

abundance: -
d_gene: -
v_gene: TRBV27
CDR3aa: CASSWVRDNEQFF

abundance: few
d_gene: -
v_gene: TRBV15
CDR3aa: CATTPGPNTEAFF

abundance: many
d_gene: TRBD2
v_gene: TRBV20-1
CDR3aa: CSARESGGRQEQFF

abundance: -
d_gene: -
v_gene: TRBV14
CDR3aa: CASSQDSGTTYGYTF

abundance: -
d_gene: TRBD1
v_gene: TRBV27
CDR3aa: CASRTTGGTGELFF

abundance: many
d_gene: TRBD2
v_gene: TRBV12-3/TRBV12-4
CDR3aa: CASTPGGGAETQYF

abundance: -
d_gene: -
v_gene: TRBV27
CDR3aa: CASSLLGAGDGYTF

abundance: many
d_gene: -
v_gene: TRBV10-3
CDR3aa: CAISYSSESSYNEQFF

abundance: -
d_gene: -
v_gene: TRBV29-1
CDR3aa: CSVEGQDREGYGYTF

abundance: few
d_gene: -
v_gene: TRBV12-3/TRBV12-4
CDR3aa: CASSFGTHSEQFF

abundance: few
d_gene: -
v_gene: TRBV27
CDR3aa: CAISLGNNEQFF

abundance: few
d_gene: -
v_gene: TRBV24-1
CDR3aa: CATSDLGPLRATDTQYF

abundance: -
d_gene: TRBD2
v_gene: TRBV24-1
CDR3aa: CATKAGGADTQYF

abundance: many
d_gene: -
v_gene: TRBV5-1
CDR3aa: CASSPKKNTEAFF

abundance: -
d_gene: -
v_gene: TRBV7-9
CDR3aa: CASSNYNEQFF

abundance: many
d_gene: TRBD2
v_gene: TRBV11-2
CDR3aa: CASELGLAGYNEQFF

abundance: -
d_gene: -
v_gene: TRBV25-1
CDR3aa: CASREDIPYEQYF

abundance: -
d_gene: -
v_gene: TRBV27
CDR3aa: CASSLWPGRAEAFF

abundance: many
d_gene: -
v_gene: TRBV28
CDR3aa: CASGLVQGGSTFF

abundance: once
d_gene: -
v_gene: TRBV6-1
CDR3aa: CASSKESRGNGYTF

abundance: many
d_gene: TRBD2
v_gene: TRBV27
CDR3aa: CASSSRVAGVGNEQFF

abundance: many
d_gene: TRBD2
v_gene: TRBV7-9
CDR3aa: CASSLGLAGATDTQYF

abundance: many
d_gene: -
v_gene: TRBV11-2
CDR3aa: CASSINSYEQYF

abundance: -
d_gene: TRBD1
v_gene: TRBV6-2/TRBV6-3
CDR3aa: CASSYSTTGGGNEQFF

abundance: few
d_gene: TRBD1
v_gene: TRBV7-2
CDR3aa: CASSYRDRGYGYTF

abundance: few
d_gene: -
v_gene: TRBV14
CDR3aa: CASSRDSYSTDTQYF

abundance: few
d_gene: -
v_gene: TRBV27
CDR3aa: CASERKGTQYF

abundance: few
d_gene: -
v_gene: TRBV7-9
CDR3aa: CASSWGYNYNEQFF

abundance: many
d_gene: -
v_gene: TRBV4-1
CDR3aa: CASRTSGAMNTEAFF

abundance: many
d_gene: -
v_gene: TRBV29-1
CDR3aa: CSVVLREHLREQYF

abundance: many
d_gene: -
v_gene: TRBV27
CDR3aa: CATRTGNTEAFF

abundance: many
d_gene: -
v_gene: TRBV29-1
CDR3aa: CSVEPPQLPYNEQFF

abundance: few
d_gene: -
v_gene: TRBV11-2
CDR3aa: CASSPSWGNEQFF

abundance: few
d_gene: -
v_gene: TRBV29-1
CDR3aa: CSVGDQMNTEAFF

abundance: many
d_gene: TRBD2
v_gene: TRBV5-1
CDR3aa: CASSSHGLASTDTQYF